The 26 T cell receptor beta chains below were found in one sample sequenced in a study of shared clonotypes between healthy human individuals. Generated by immunoSEQ multiplex PCR, the TCRdb table keeps only in-frame clones and is missing some. The sample has roughly 640,000 clones; roughly 70% are singletons. Input material: memory CD4+ T cells sorted from blood. The subset: CD45RA-negative fraction. These receptors were taken from a woman in her twenties or thirties in good health.

The sample holds one count of this clone. Other nucleotide sequences in the sample specify the same CDR3. The chain employs TRBV18 and TRBJ2-3; D is unclear. This CDR3 contains 13 residues. In germline, CDR1 is KGHSH, CDR2 LQKENI. V was clipped by 3 bases and J by 4 bases, with 8 bases between them. CDR3: CASSPGSADTQYF. CDR3 sequence (DNA): TGTGCCAGCTCACCGGGGTCCGCAGATACGCAGTATTTT.

This clone was observed a single time. This chain connects TRBV7-3 to TRBJ2-6; TRBD1 matches at 12 bases. Losses at the gene ends were 1 base for V and 1 base for J; bases not matched to a gene: 8. The CDR3 loop spans 20 amino acids. The germline gives CDR1 SGHTA, CDR2 FQGTGA. CDR3 sequence (DNA): TGTGCCAGCAGCTTAAATAGTGGGACAGGGGGCAGGTCTGGGGCCAACGTCCTGACTTTC. Translated: CASSLNSGTGGRSGANVLTF.

The genes are TRBV4-1 and TRBJ2-3, with D tentatively TRBD1 or TRBD2 (5 bases each). This CDR3 spans 16 amino acids. The V end was cut by 0 bases, the J end by 5 bases, with 15 bases between. CDR1 and CDR2 from the germline V gene are MGHRA and YSYEKL. The CDR3 nucleotides are TGCGCCAGCAGCCAAGATGGGGGTGTGGACGGAGATACGCAGTATTTT. It specifies CASSQDGGVDGDTQYF.

This sequence joins TRBV6-5 and TRBJ1-5, with D tentatively TRBD1 (6 bases). CDR3 length equals 14 residues. V dropped 7 bases and J dropped 3 bases, with 13 bases sitting between them. Germline CDR1 and CDR2: MNHEY and SVGAGI. The CDR3 DNA reads as TGTGCCAGCAAAAGGGGGGGCGACAATCAGCCCCAGCATTTT. The encoded protein is CASKRGGDNQPQHF.

The rearrangement links TRBV6-1 to TRBJ2-1; D uncertain. This CDR3 is built from 13 residues. CDR1 and CDR2 from the germline V gene are MNHNS and SASEGT. The V and J ends lost 7 bases and 3 bases respectively, with 10 bases between them. This chain's CDR3 is CASTMTDYNEQFF. DNA for the CDR3: TGTGCCAGCACTATGACGGACTACAATGAGCAGTTCTTC.

This clone was observed at least ten times. The same CDR3 can be traced to other DNA sequences in this sample. The chain links TRBV19 to TRBJ1-2; D unresolved. Between the trimmed V and J ends, which lost 3 bases and 0 bases, there was a span of 5 bases. CDR1 is LNHDA and CDR2 is SQIVND in the germline V gene (reference sequence). The CDR3 length is 13 residues. The CDR3 protein is CASSIRSNYGYTF. In DNA, the CDR3 is TGTGCCAGTAGTATTCGGTCTAACTATGGCTACACCTTC.

The chain employs TRBV7-2 and TRBJ2-7; 8 bases map to TRBD2. The V and J ends lost 3 bases and 9 bases, in that order; junction bases with no gene match: 13. Per the germline V gene, CDR1 is SGHTA and CDR2 is FQGNSA. The CDR3 runs to 15 residues. CDR3 amino acids: CASSFRGSAGEVQYF. Here the CDR3 DNA reads TGTGCCAGCAGCTTCAGGGGTTCAGCGGGAGAAGTGCAGTACTTC.

The chain uses TRBV5-6 and TRBJ2-7; 9 bases match TRBD1. The V segment lost 0 bases and the J segment 4 bases; nucleotides outside the gene matches: 11. Germline V gene lookup returns CDR1 SGHDT and CDR2 YYEEEE. This CDR3 is 17 amino acids long. The DNA for the CDR3 is TGTGCCAGCAGCTTGGGACCGTGGACAGGGGCTTCTTACGAGCAGTACTTC. It specifies CASSLGPWTGASYEQYF.

This clone has more than one count but fewer than ten. The chain links TRBV19 to TRBJ2-7, with no clear D. The CDR3 consists of 11 residues. The V end was cut by 6 bases, the J end by 9 bases, with 12 bases between. Germline assignment: CDR1 LNHDA and CDR2 SQIVND (reference sequence). The CDR3 here is CASSGLDGQYF. CDR3 sequence (DNA): TGTGCCAGTAGCGGCCTTGACGGGCAGTACTTC.

The chain employs TRBV30 and TRBJ2-7, with 7 bases that match TRBD1. V trimming: 0 bases; J trimming: 6 bases; junction bases outside the gene matches: 14. This CDR3 contains 16 residues. Per germline, CDR1 GTSNPN and CDR2 SVGIG (reference sequence). The CDR3 sequence: CAWSVVWAGGNGEQYF. The CDR3 DNA reads as TGTGCCTGGAGTGTTGTTTGGGCAGGGGGTAACGGCGAGCAGTACTTC. The entire variable domain, with the rest obtained from reference TRBV30 and TRBJ2-7, is as follows: SQTIHQWPATLVQPVGSPLSLECTVEGTSNPNLYWYRQAAGRGLQLLFYSVGIGQISSEVPQNLSASRPQDRQFILSSKKLLLSDSGFYLCAWSVVWAGGNGEQYFGPGTRLTVT.

The chain uses TRBV7-9 and TRBJ1-2; D may be TRBD1 (6 bases). The germline gives CDR1 SEHNR, CDR2 FQNEAQ (reference sequence). This CDR3 is built from 13 residues. Trimming removed 5 bases from V and 5 bases from J, with 12 bases in between. CDR3 sequence reads: CASSPKGGYGYTF. The CDR3 bases are TGTGCCAGCAGCCCTAAAGGGGGTTATGGCTACACCTTC.

This clone was observed once. This sample includes further DNA sequences coding for the same CDR3. The V gene is TRBV5-1, the J gene TRBJ2-5; tentatively, D is TRBD2 (6 bases). From germline, CDR1 is SGHRS and CDR2 YFSETQ. Trimming removed 3 bases at V and 5 bases at J, with 14 bases between. This CDR3 spans 14 amino acids. Here the CDR3 reads CASSSGTAGETQYF. The CDR3 coding sequence is TGCGCCAGCAGCTCAGGGACCGCGGGGGAGACCCAGTACTTC.

This chain uses TRBV6-6 with TRBJ2-7; D possibly corresponds to TRBD2 (7 bases). V shed 6 bases and J shed 0 bases, with 12 bases lying between them. The germline V gene has CDR1 MNHNY and CDR2 SVGAGI (reference sequence). CDR3 length: 14 amino acids. The CDR3 loop reads CASSRGASSYEQYF. CDR3 nucleotide sequence: TGTGCCAGCAGCCGGGGGGCCAGCTCCTACGAGCAGTACTTC.

CDR3 in DNA: TGTGCCAGCAGCTTAGCGGTGTTGGGGGACAACAGCAATCAGCCCCAGCATTTT. Translating gives CASSLAVLGDNSNQPQHF. The rearrangement links TRBV7-8 to TRBJ1-5; maybe TRBD1 (6 bases). The V end lost 0 bases, the J end lost 1 base, and 16 bases lay between the germline ends. This CDR3 has 18 amino acids. Germline V gene sequence: CDR1 SGHVS, CDR2 FQNEAQ.

This chain connects TRBV15 to TRBJ2-6; D call uncertain. Germline CDR1 is LNHNV and CDR2 is YYDKDF (reference sequence). The CDR3 loop spans 21 amino acids. Trimming removed 0 bases at V and 4 bases at J, with 25 bases between. The CDR3 loop is CATSRDSTLRLGGDGANVLTF. The CDR3 DNA follows: TGTGCCACCAGCAGAGACTCTACCCTACGCCTCGGTGGTGACGGGGCCAACGTCCTGACTTTC.

J is TRBJ2-7 and V is TRBV9; possible D gene TRBD1, 6 bases. Per germline, CDR1 SGDLS and CDR2 YYNGEE. V dropped 4 bases and J dropped 3 bases, with 17 bases sitting between them. CDR3 length: 15 amino acids. The CDR3 region has the DNA TGTGCCAGCAGCCTACTATCTACAGGGAACTACGAGCAGTACTTC. This encodes CASSLLSTGNYEQYF.

This chain connects TRBV7-6 to TRBJ2-3; tentative D call: TRBD2 (6 bases). CDR3 length: 14 residues. Deletions cut 5 bases from V and 6 bases from J, with 15 bases between. The germline V gene encodes CDR1 SGHVS and CDR2 FNYEAQ. CDR3 protein: CASSRTLAADTQYF. CDR3 nucleotides: TGTGCCAGCAGCCGCACACTAGCTGCCGATACGCAGTATTTT.

This chain uses TRBV5-1 with TRBJ2-7; D not certain. Germline CDR1 is SGHRS and CDR2 is YFSETQ. The CDR3 consists of 15 residues. V was trimmed by 4 bases and J by 5 bases, leaving 19 bases between them. This CDR3 reads CASSLGSPDVHEQYF. CDR3 coding DNA: TGCGCCAGCAGCCTGGGTTCGCCCGATGTTCACGAGCAGTACTTC. The full variable domain, with the rest looked up from reference TRBV5-1 and TRBJ2-7, is KAGVTQTPRYLIKTRGQQVTLSCSPISGHRSVSWYQQTPGQGLQFLFEYFSETQRNKGNFPGRFSGRQFSNSRSEMNVSTLELGDSALYLCASSLGSPDVHEQYFGPGTRLTVT.

In the case of this clone: The same CDR3 can be traced to other DNA sequences in this sample. CDR3 loop: CASSLEAGQETQYF. The DNA of the CDR3 is TGCGCCAGCAGCTTGGAAGCGGGCCAAGAGACCCAGTACTTC. The gene calls are TRBV5-1 and TRBJ2-5; maybe TRBD2 (6 bases). The germline V gene encodes CDR1 SGHRS and CDR2 YFSETQ. V was pared by 0 bases and J by 1 base, with 7 bases between. The length of the CDR3 is 14 residues.

The sample holds a few counts of this clone. The chain uses TRBV5-4 and TRBJ1-2; the D gene is possibly TRBD1 (5 bases). The V gene's germline CDR1 is SGHNT and CDR2 YYREEE (reference sequence). V lost 4 bases and J 8 bases, leaving 21 bases between the germline ends. The CDR3 has 15 residues. The CDR3 nucleotides read TGTGCCAGCAGCGCCTGGGCAGTTGGGACTGGGGGCTACACCTTC. As protein: CASSAWAVGTGGYTF.

V usage is TRBV5-6 and J usage is TRBJ2-1, with TRBD2 matching over 12 bases. The V segment lost 3 bases and the J segment 7 bases; nucleotides outside the gene matches: 11. Germline V lookup: CDR1 SGHDT, CDR2 YYEEEE. The CDR3 consists of 17 residues. In nucleotides, the CDR3 is TGTGCCAGCAGCTCATACATCACCGGACTAGCGGGAAATGAGCAGTTCTTC. Its protein product is CASSSYITGLAGNEQFF.

This clone was recorded at least ten times. This CDR3 reads CSVRKVFGTGYGYTF. DNA for the CDR3: TGCAGCGTACGGAAGGTATTCGGGACAGGGTACGGCTACACCTTC. This sequence joins TRBV29-1 and TRBJ1-2; 9 bases fit TRBD1. Germline V gives CDR1 SQVTM, CDR2 ANQGSEA. The CDR3 is 15 residues long. Trimming at V came to 6 bases and at J to 8 bases, leaving 16 bases not matched to a gene.

The chain has TRBV6-6 and TRBJ2-1; 7 nucleotides match TRBD2. The CDR3 is 13 residues long. Germline values: CDR1 MNHNY, CDR2 SVGAGI (reference sequence). J was trimmed by 4 bases and V by 6 bases; bases with no gene match: 3. The CDR3 DNA is TGTGCCAGCAGCGGACTAGTATACAATGAGCAGTTCTTC. Protein: CASSGLVYNEQFF.

This rearrangement joins TRBV7-8 to TRBJ2-5, with TRBD1 matching 10 bases. The CDR3 runs 14 residues. After removal of 5 bases from V and 5 bases from J, the junction contained 5 bases not matched to a gene. Germline V gene lookup returns CDR1 SGHVS and CDR2 FQNEAQ. CDR3 loop: CASSLGTGEETQYF. The CDR3 nucleotides are TGTGCCAGCAGCCTGGGGACAGGGGAGGAGACCCAGTACTTC.

The chain couples TRBV4-2 to TRBJ1-5, with D tentatively TRBD1 (5 bases). Germline CDR1 LGHNA, CDR2 YNFKEQ. V was shortened by 1 base and J by 4 bases, with 11 bases between the two germline ends. This CDR3 contains 15 residues. CDR3 sequence (DNA): TGTGCCAGCAGCCAAGTGGGGCGGGAAAATCAGCCCCAGCATTTT. Translating it yields CASSQVGRENQPQHF.

The rearrangement uses TRBV19 and TRBJ2-1; D possibly uses TRBD1 or TRBD2 (7 bases each). Trimming removed 0 bases at V and 4 bases at J, with 19 bases between. CDR1 and CDR2 from the germline V gene are LNHDA and SQIVND (reference sequence). The CDR3 is made up of 18 amino acids. The CDR3 coding sequence is TGTGCCAGTAGTATAGATCGGTCGGGGGGACAGCCTTACAATGAGCAGTTCTTC. This translates into CASSIDRSGGQPYNEQFF.